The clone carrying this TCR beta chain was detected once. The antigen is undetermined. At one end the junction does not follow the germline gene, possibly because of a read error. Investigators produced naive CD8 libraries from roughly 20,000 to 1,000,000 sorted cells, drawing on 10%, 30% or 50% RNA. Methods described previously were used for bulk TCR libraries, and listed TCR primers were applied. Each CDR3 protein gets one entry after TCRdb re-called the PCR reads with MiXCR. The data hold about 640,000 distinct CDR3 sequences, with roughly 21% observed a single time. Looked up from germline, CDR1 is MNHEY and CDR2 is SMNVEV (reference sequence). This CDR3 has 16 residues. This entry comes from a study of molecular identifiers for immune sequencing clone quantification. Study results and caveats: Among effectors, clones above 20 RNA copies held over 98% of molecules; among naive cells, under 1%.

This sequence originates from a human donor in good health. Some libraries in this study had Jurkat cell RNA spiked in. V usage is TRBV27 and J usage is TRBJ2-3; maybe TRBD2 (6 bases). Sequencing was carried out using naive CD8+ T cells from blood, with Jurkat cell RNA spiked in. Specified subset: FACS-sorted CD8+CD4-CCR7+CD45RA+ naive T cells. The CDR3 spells CASSLFPATSTDAQYF. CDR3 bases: TGTGCCAGCAGTTTATTCCCAGCTACTAGCACAGATGCGCAGTATTTT.